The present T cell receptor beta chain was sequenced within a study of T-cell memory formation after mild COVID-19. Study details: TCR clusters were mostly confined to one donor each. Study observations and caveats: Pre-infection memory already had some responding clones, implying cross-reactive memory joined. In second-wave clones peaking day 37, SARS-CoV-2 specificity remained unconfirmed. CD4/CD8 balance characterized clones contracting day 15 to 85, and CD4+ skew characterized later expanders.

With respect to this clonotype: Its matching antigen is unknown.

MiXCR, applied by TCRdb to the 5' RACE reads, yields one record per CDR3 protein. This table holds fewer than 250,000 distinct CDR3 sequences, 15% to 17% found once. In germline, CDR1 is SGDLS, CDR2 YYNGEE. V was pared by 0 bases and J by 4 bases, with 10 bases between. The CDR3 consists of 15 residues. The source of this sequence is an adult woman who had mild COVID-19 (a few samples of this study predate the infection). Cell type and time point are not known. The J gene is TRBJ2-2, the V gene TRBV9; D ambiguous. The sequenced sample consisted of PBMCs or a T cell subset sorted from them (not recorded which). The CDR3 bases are TGTGCCAGCAGCGTAGGAGGCGATGGCACCGGGGAGCTGTTTTTT. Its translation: CASSVGGDGTGELFF.